The text below deals with one TCR beta chain. These data originate in a study of control samples from healthy donors and cancer patients. The CDR3 is made up of 15 amino acids. CDR1 is SGHNT, CDR2 YYREEE, per germline (reference sequence). V lost 0 bases and J lost 4; bases outside the gene matches: 4. Only in-frame clones appear in the TCRdb table, and some are missing; sequencing was by immunoSEQ multiplex PCR. The sample has about 130,000 clones, 90% seen once. This chain uses TRBV5-4 with TRBJ2-1, with 7 bases identical to TRBD2. The sample was blood. The receptor was isolated from a man younger than 30 in good health. As DNA, the CDR3 is TGTGCCAGCAGCTTGGACCGGGGGGAATACAATGAGCAGTTCTTC. Amino acid sequence: CASSLDRGEYNEQFF.